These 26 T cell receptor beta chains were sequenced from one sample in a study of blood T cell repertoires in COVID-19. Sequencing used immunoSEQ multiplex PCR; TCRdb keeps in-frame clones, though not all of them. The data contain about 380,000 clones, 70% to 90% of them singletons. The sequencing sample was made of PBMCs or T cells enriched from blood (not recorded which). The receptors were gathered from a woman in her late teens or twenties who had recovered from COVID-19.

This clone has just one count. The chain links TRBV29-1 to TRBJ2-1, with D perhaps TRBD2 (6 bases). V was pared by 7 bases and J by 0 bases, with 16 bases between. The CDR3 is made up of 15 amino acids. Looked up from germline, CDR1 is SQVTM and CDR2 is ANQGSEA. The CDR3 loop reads CSADGAGSSYNEQFF. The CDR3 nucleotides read TGCAGCGCTGATGGGGCGGGGAGCTCCTACAATGAGCAGTTCTTC.

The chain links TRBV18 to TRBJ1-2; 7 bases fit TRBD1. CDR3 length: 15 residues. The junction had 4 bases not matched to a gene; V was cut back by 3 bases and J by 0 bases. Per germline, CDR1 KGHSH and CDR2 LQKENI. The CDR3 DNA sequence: TGTGCCAGCTCACCCCAGGGGGAGGCTAACTATGGCTACACCTTC. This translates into CASSPQGEANYGYTF.

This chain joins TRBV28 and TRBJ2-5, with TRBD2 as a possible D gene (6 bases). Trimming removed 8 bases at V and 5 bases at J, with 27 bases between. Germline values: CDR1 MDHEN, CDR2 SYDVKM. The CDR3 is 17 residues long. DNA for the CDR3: TGTGCCAGCGAAGGGGTGTTGGGGGGAGCGGTGTTGGAGACCCAGTACTTC. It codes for CASEGVLGGAVLETQYF.

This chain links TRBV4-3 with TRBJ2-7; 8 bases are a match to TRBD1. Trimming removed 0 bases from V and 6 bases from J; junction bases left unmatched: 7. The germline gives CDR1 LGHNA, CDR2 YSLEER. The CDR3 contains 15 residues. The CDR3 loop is CASSQDRAGGGEQYF. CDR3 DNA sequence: TGCGCCAGCAGCCAAGATCGGGCAGGGGGCGGCGAGCAGTACTTC.

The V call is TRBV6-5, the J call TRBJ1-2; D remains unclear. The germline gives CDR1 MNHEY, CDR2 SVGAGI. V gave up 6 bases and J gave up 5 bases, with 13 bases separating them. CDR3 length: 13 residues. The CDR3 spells CASSPIRGYGYTF. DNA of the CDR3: TGTGCCAGCAGCCCCATACGAGGGTATGGCTACACCTTC.

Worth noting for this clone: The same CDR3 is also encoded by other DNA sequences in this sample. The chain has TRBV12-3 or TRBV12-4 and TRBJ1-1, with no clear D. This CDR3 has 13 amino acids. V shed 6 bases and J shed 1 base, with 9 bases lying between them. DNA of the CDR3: TGTGCCAGCAGCTTCAGAGGGAACACTGAAGCTTTCTTT. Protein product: CASSFRGNTEAFF.

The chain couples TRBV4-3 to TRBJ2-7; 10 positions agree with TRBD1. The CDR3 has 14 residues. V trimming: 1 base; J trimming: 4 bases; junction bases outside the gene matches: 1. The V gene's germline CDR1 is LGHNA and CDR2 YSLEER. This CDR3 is CASSQGGQGYEQYF. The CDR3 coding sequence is TGCGCCAGCAGCCAAGGGGGACAGGGGTACGAGCAGTACTTC.

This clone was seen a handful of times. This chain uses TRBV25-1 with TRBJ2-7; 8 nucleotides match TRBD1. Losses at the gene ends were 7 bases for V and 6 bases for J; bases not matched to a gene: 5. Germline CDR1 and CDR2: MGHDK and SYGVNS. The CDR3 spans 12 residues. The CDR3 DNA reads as TGTGCCAGCACCGGACAGGGTAGCGAGCAGTACTTC. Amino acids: CASTGQGSEQYF.

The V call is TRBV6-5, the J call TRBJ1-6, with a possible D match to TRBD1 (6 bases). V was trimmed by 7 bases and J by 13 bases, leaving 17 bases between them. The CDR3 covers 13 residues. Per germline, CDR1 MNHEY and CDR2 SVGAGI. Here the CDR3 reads CASTQAWDTPLHF. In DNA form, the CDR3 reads TGTGCCAGCACCCAGGCCTGGGACACCCCCCTCCACTTT.

CDR3 coding DNA: TGTGCCAGCAGCCAAGTTCAGGGCAGGGGCGGTGGCTACACCTTC. Translated: CASSQVQGRGGGYTF. V usage is TRBV3-1 (or the pseudogene TRBV3-2) and J usage is TRBJ1-2; a weak D match, TRBD1 (6 bases). The CDR3 is made up of 15 amino acids. V lost 1 base to trimming and J lost 7 bases, with 16 bases between them. The germline gives CDR1 LGHDT, CDR2 YNNKEL (reference sequence).

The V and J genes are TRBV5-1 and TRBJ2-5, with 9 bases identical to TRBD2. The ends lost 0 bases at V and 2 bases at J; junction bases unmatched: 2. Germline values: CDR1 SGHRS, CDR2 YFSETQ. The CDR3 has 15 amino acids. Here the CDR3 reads CASSLGSGGQETQYF. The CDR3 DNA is TGCGCCAGCAGCTTGGGCAGCGGGGGGCAAGAGACCCAGTACTTC.

As DNA, the CDR3 is TGTGCCAGCAGCCCGGACAGTCTAACTGAAGCTTTCTTT. Amino acids: CASSPDSLTEAFF. V gene TRBV7-9 combines with J gene TRBJ1-1; maybe TRBD1 (6 bases). The CDR3 covers 13 residues. CDR1 and CDR2 from the germline V gene are SEHNR and FQNEAQ (reference sequence). Trimming left V 5 bases short and J 5 bases short, with 12 bases between.

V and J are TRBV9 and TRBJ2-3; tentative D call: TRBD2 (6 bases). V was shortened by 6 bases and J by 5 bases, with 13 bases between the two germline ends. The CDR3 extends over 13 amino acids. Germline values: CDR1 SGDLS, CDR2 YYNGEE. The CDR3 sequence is CASTPPGGDTQYF. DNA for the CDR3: TGTGCCAGCACCCCCCCCGGGGGAGATACGCAGTATTTT.

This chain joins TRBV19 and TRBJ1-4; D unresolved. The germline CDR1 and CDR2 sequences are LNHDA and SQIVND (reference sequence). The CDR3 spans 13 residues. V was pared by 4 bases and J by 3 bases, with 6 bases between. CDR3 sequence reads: CASSNRANEKLFF. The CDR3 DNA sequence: TGTGCCAGTAGTAATCGAGCTAATGAAAAACTGTTTTTT.

The CDR3 reads CASSPAVLGTGPSPLHF. The CDR3 nucleotides are TGCGCCAGCAGCCCCGCGGTGTTGGGGACAGGCCCTTCACCCCTCCACTTT. The rearrangement joins TRBV4-1 to TRBJ1-6, with TRBD1 matching over 8 bases. CDR1 and CDR2 (germline): MGHRA, YSYEKL. This CDR3 is built from 17 residues. With 4 bases clipped from V and 9 bases from J, the junction kept 14 bases outside the gene matches.

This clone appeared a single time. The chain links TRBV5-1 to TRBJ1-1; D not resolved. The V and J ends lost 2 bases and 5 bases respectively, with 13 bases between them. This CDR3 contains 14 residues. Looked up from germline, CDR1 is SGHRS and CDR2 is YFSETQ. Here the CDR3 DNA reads TGCGCCAGCAGCTTTGAGGGAGTTTCGACTGAAGCTTTCTTT. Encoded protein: CASSFEGVSTEAFF.

The CDR3 protein is CASSYSPQGYGNTIYF. CDR3 nucleotides: TGTGCCAGCAGTTACTCCCCTCAGGGTTATGGAAACACCATATATTTT. V is TRBV6-5 and J is TRBJ1-3, with D maybe TRBD1 (5 bases). Trimming shortened V by 0 bases and J by 3 bases, and 12 bases separated the two germline ends. The CDR3 runs 16 residues. Per germline, CDR1 MNHEY and CDR2 SVGAGI.

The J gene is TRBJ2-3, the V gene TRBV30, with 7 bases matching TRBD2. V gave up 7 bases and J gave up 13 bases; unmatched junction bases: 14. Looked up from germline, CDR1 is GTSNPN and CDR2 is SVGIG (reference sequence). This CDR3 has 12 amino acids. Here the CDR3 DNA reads TGTGCCTTGCGGGGGAGCGGGCCAGCTGAGTATTTT. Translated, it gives CALRGSGPAEYF.

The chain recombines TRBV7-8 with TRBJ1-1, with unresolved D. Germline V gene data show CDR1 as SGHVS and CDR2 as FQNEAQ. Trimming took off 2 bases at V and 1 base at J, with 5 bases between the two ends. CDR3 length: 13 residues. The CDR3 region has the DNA TGTGCCAGCAGCTTAACAAAGAACACTGAAGCTTTCTTT. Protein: CASSLTKNTEAFF. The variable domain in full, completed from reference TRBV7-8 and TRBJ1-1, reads GAGVSQSPRYKVAKRGQDVALRCDPISGHVSLFWYQQALGQGPEFLTYFQNEAQLDKSGLPSDRFFAERPEGSVSTLKIQRTQQEDSAVYLCASSLTKNTEAFFGQGTRLTVV.

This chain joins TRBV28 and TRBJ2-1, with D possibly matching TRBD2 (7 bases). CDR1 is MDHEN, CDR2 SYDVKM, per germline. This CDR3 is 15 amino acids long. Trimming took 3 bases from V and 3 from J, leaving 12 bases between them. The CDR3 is CASSLGGRFYNEQFF. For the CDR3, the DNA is TGTGCCAGCAGTTTGGGGGGGCGGTTCTACAATGAGCAGTTCTTC.

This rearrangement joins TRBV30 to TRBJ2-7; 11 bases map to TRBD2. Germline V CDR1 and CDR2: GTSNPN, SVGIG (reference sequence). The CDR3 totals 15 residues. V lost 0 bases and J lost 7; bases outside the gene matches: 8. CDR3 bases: TGTGCCTGGAGTGTAGTAGCGGGGGGGCCTCGTGAGCAGTACTTC. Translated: CAWSVVAGGPREQYF.

The CDR3 here is CASSTVSTDTQYF. CDR3 DNA sequence: TGTGCCAGCTCTACGGTCAGCACAGATACGCAGTATTTT. This chain uses TRBV28 with TRBJ2-3; no reliable D call. From germline, CDR1 is MDHEN and CDR2 SYDVKM. V shed 8 bases and J shed 0 bases, with 9 bases lying between them. CDR3 size: 13 residues.

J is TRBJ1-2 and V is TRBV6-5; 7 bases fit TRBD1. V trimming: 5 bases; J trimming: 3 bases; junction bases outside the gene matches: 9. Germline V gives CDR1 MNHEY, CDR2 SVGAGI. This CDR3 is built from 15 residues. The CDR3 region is CASSRQGGWDYGYTF. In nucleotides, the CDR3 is TGTGCCAGCAGTCGACAGGGTGGGTGGGACTATGGCTACACCTTC.

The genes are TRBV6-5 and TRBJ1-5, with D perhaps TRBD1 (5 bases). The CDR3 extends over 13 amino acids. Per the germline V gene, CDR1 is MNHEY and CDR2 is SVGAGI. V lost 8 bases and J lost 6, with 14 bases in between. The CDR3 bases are TGTGCCAGCCACCAGGGTACAGGTCAGCCCCAGCATTTT. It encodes CASHQGTGQPQHF.

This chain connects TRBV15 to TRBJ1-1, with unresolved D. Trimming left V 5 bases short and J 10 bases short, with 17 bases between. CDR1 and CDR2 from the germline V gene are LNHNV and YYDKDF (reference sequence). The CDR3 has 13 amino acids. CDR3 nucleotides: TGTGCCACCAGCCCCCCGGTCCCGCAACTAGCTTTCTTT. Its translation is CATSPPVPQLAFF.

The CDR3 loop is CASSLLPSGGFTGELFF. The DNA for the CDR3 is TGTGCCAGCAGTTTACTCCCTAGCGGGGGGTTCACCGGGGAGCTGTTTTTT. The chain has TRBV28 and TRBJ2-2, with 11 nucleotides matching TRBD2. J gave up 4 bases and V 2 bases, and 6 bases lay outside the gene matches. The CDR3 sequence is 17 residues long. The germline V gene has CDR1 MDHEN and CDR2 SYDVKM.